Here is one T cell receptor beta chain with its context. Its antigen is still unknown. Trimming cost V 6 bases and J 6 bases, with 15 bases left between them. Germline V gene data show CDR1 as MNHNY and CDR2 as SVGAGI (reference sequence). The CDR3 consists of 13 residues. Production of TCR cDNA was by 5'RACE template switching, which also added a universal primer site and UMIs. Via MiXCR, TCRdb re-called the 5' RACE reads, giving one row per CDR3 protein. The sample lists some 550,000 distinct CDR3 sequences; about 19% were seen once. The data belong to a study of T cells after yellow fever vaccination. Study results and limitations: After the booster, 95% to 98% of CD4 and more than 85% of CD8 primary-response clones were re-detected. Although the secondary response was weaker, it peaked faster, at day 5 versus 15.

This TCR derives from a man aged 25-40 years who received the YFV17D yellow fever vaccine. The rearrangement links TRBV6-6 to TRBJ2-7, with D tentatively TRBD1 (6 bases). Source: PBMCs, taken 15 days after the yellow fever booster vaccination. For the CDR3, the DNA is TGTGCCAGCAGGCCCATACAGGGTCTCGAGCAGTACTTC. Its protein product is CASRPIQGLEQYF.